This TCR beta chain was observed in a study of blood T cell repertoires in COVID-19. As for the study in general: Acute and convalescent COVID-19 samples came from the United States, Italy and Spain.

CDR1 is MDHEN, CDR2 SYDVKM, per germline. This CDR3 is 16 amino acids long. After removal of 5 bases from V and 5 bases from J, the junction contained 8 bases not matched to a gene. In the original analysis: Counts of nucleated cells, estimated from reference gene primer amplification, were obtained. TCRdb's copy holds only in-frame clones and misses some; the assay was immunoSEQ multiplex PCR. Clonal size and the V and J genes are those of that table, whereas D and trimming came from the DNA. Of roughly 230,000 clones detected, roughly four fifths appear once; the ten largest clones hold roughly 7.4%.

The sample comprised peripheral blood. The receptor was derived from a woman in her 50s with acute or convalescent COVID-19. The chain carries TRBV28 and TRBJ2-1; 11 positions match TRBD2. CDR3 residues: CASSTLAGGPDNEQFF. Written as DNA, the CDR3 is TGTGCCAGCAGTACATTAGCGGGAGGGCCGGACAATGAGCAGTTCTTC.